One sample yielded the 23 T cell receptor beta chains listed below, sequenced in a study of shared clonotypes between healthy human individuals. Assay: immunoSEQ multiplex PCR; the TCRdb copy retains only in-frame clones and omits some. The table includes about 2.1 million clones, around 95% detected once. CD45RO-negative cells were positively selected for CCR7, leaving out terminally differentiated effector memory CD45RA+ cells. Sequencing input: naive CD8+ T cells from PBMCs. Every receptor here comes from a man between 18 and 35 years old in good health. Some clones in this sample may be carry-over from other donors' samples.

The chain employs TRBV12-5 and TRBJ1-1; the D gene is possibly TRBD1 (6 bases). CDR3 length equals 14 residues. Per the germline V gene, CDR1 is LGHNT and CDR2 is FRNRAP. Trimming pared 7 bases from V and 3 bases from J, leaving 15 bases between. CDR3 region: CASAPGGIDTEAFF. As DNA, the CDR3 is TGTGCTAGTGCCCCGGGGGGCATAGACACTGAAGCTTTCTTT.

The chain joins TRBV5-1 to TRBJ1-2; 7 bases align to TRBD1. V shed 4 bases and J 8 bases; nucleotides not matched to a gene: 11. Germline V gives CDR1 SGHRS, CDR2 YFSETQ. This CDR3 contains 14 residues. The CDR3 spells CASSPPLDREGYTF. CDR3 sequence (DNA): TGCGCCAGCAGCCCACCCCTCGACAGGGAAGGCTACACCTTC. Full variable domain (rest looked up from reference TRBV5-1 and TRBJ1-2): KAGVTQTPRYLIKTRGQQVTLSCSPISGHRSVSWYQQTPGQGLQFLFEYFSETQRNKGNFPGRFSGRQFSNSRSEMNVSTLELGDSALYLCASSPPLDREGYTFGSGTRLTVV.

This chain links TRBV9 with TRBJ2-2; 7 bases agree with TRBD2. V shed 2 bases, J shed 0 bases, and the junction held 13 bases outside the gene matches. Germline V gene sequence: CDR1 SGDLS, CDR2 YYNGEE. The CDR3 extends over 19 amino acids. DNA for the CDR3: TGTGCCAGCAGCGTGACTCGGGACTATACTACTTCGAACACCGGGGAGCTGTTTTTT. Translated, it gives CASSVTRDYTTSNTGELFF.

This clone was detected only a few times. The chain is built from TRBV4-2 and TRBJ2-1; 9 nucleotides align to TRBD2. V was clipped by 0 bases and J by 6 bases; unmatched bases: 3. The CDR3 is made up of 15 amino acids. The germline gives CDR1 LGHNA, CDR2 YNFKEQ. CDR3 in amino acids: CASSQEVTSGNEQFF. Written as DNA, the CDR3 is TGTGCCAGCAGCCAAGAAGTGACTAGCGGCAATGAGCAGTTCTTC.

The gene calls are TRBV10-3 and TRBJ2-3; the match to TRBD2 covers 9 bases. Germline V CDR1 and CDR2: ENHRY, SYGVKD. The CDR3 spans 16 residues. V gave up 0 bases and J gave up 4 bases; unmatched junction bases: 5. Written as DNA, the CDR3 is TGTGCCATCAGTGAGTCGGGCGGGAGGGCCTCAGATACGCAGTATTTT. Residues: CAISESGGRASDTQYF.

Note on this clone: The identical CDR3 is also encoded by other nucleotide sequences in the sample. The genes are TRBV7-2 and TRBJ2-1, with D tentatively TRBD2 (6 bases). In germline, CDR1 is SGHTA, CDR2 FQGNSA. V gave up 4 bases and J gave up 4 bases, with 11 bases separating them. This CDR3 has 14 residues. The CDR3 sequence: CASSSRDSYNEQFF. CDR3 DNA sequence: TGTGCCAGCAGCTCCCGGGACTCGTACAATGAGCAGTTCTTC.

The chain uses TRBV28 and TRBJ2-1; no clear D. Germline V gene sequence: CDR1 MDHEN, CDR2 SYDVKM. This CDR3 has 11 amino acids. The V end lost 6 bases, the J end lost 8 bases, and 8 bases lay between the germline ends. The CDR3 DNA reads as TGTGCCAGCAGGAGGAATCATGAGCAGTTCTTC. As protein: CASRRNHEQFF.

This chain joins TRBV2 and TRBJ2-3; D uncertain. Trimming removed 6 bases at V and 3 bases at J, with 13 bases between. The CDR3 has 14 amino acids. Germline CDR1 and CDR2: SNHLY and FYNNEI. The CDR3 loop is CASRGLGMTDTQYF. CDR3 sequence (DNA): TGTGCCAGCAGAGGGCTAGGGATGACAGATACGCAGTATTTT. Looking up the rest from reference TRBV2 and TRBJ2-3 gives the full variable domain: EPEVTQTPSHQVTQMGQEVILRCVPISNHLYFYWYRQILGQKVEFLVSFYNNEISEKSEIFDDQFSVERPDGSNFTLKIRSTKLEDSAMYFCASRGLGMTDTQYFGPGTRLTVL.

About this clone: Other DNA sequences of this sample code for an identical CDR3. J is TRBJ2-7 and V is TRBV7-9, with TRBD2 identical over 9 bases. The trim removed 5 bases at V and 2 bases at J, leaving 1 base unmatched. Germline V gene data show CDR1 as SEHNR and CDR2 as FQNEAQ (reference sequence). This CDR3 has 13 residues. CDR3 in amino acids: CASSPSGTYEQYF. The CDR3 coding sequence is TGTGCCAGCAGCCCTAGCGGGACCTACGAGCAGTACTTC.

This clone appeared once. The V call is TRBV5-1, the J call TRBJ2-3; no clear D gene. In germline, CDR1 is SGHRS, CDR2 YFSETQ. CDR3 length: 13 residues. Deletions cut 1 base from V and 4 bases from J, with 7 bases between. This CDR3 is CASSLLGPDTQYF. The CDR3 DNA is TGCGCCAGCAGCTTGTTGGGTCCAGATACGCAGTATTTT.

The chain has TRBV6-4 and TRBJ2-3, with 9 nucleotides matching TRBD1. The germline V gene has CDR1 MRHNA and CDR2 SNTAGT. The CDR3 spans 15 residues. V lost 5 bases to trimming and J lost 4 bases; unmatched junction nucleotides: 7. CDR3 sequence: CASSQDRGVPDTQYF. The CDR3, as DNA: TGTGCCAGCAGTCAGGACAGGGGCGTTCCAGATACGCAGTATTTT.

The chain is built from TRBV10-3 and TRBJ2-1; D is unresolved. V gave up 1 base and J gave up 3 bases, with 4 bases separating them. Germline loops: CDR1 ENHRY, CDR2 SYGVKD. CDR3 size: 13 residues. The CDR3 DNA is TGTGCCATCAGTGAGTACGACTACAATGAGCAGTTCTTC. As protein: CAISEYDYNEQFF.

A note on this clone: In the same sample, other DNA sequences code for this CDR3. The CDR3 protein is CASSPQTSGYEQYF. In nucleotides, the CDR3 is TGTGCCAGCAGCCCCCAAACTAGCGGGTACGAGCAGTACTTC. The rearrangement joins TRBV27 to TRBJ2-7; 9 bases align to TRBD2. The CDR3 covers 14 residues. V shed 6 bases, J shed 4 bases, and the junction held 7 bases outside the gene matches. CDR1 is MNHEY, CDR2 SMNVEV, per germline (reference sequence).

The V call is TRBV4-2, the J call TRBJ2-7, with D tentatively TRBD1 (5 bases). The CDR3 totals 19 residues. Germline CDR1 is LGHNA and CDR2 is YNFKEQ. V lost 0 bases and J lost 0, with 21 bases in between. The CDR3 sequence is CASSQDPAGQGFRSYEQYF. CDR3 in DNA: TGTGCCAGCAGCCAAGATCCGGCTGGGCAGGGATTTCGCTCCTACGAGCAGTACTTC.

This clone was detected only once. The chain recombines TRBV14 with TRBJ2-2; D not certain. CDR1 and CDR2 (germline): SGHDN, FVKESK. The CDR3 is made up of 15 amino acids. Trimming removed 0 bases at V and 4 bases at J, with 9 bases between. CDR3 sequence reads: CASSQDWVGTGELFF. The CDR3 DNA sequence: TGTGCCAGCAGCCAAGATTGGGTGGGCACCGGGGAGCTGTTTTTT.

V and J are TRBV25-1 and TRBJ2-7, with D possibly being TRBD1 (6 bases). CDR3 length: 15 residues. Trimming shortened V by 6 bases and J by 0 bases, and 15 bases separated the two germline ends. CDR1 MGHDK and CDR2 SYGVNS come from the germline V gene. The CDR3 DNA is TGTGCCAGCAGGGGCTTTACAGGGAACTCCTACGAGCAGTACTTC. This codes for CASRGFTGNSYEQYF.

The gene calls are TRBV9 and TRBJ2-1; 8 bases are a match to TRBD2. Germline V CDR1 and CDR2: SGDLS, YYNGEE. The CDR3 is made up of 17 amino acids. Unmatched junction bases numbered 14, after V lost 3 bases and J lost 6 bases. CDR3 sequence: CASSDSPLREDTNEQFF. The CDR3 DNA follows: TGTGCCAGCAGCGATAGCCCTCTGCGGGAGGATACCAATGAGCAGTTCTTC.

This clone has a handful of counts. The same CDR3 can be traced to other DNA sequences in this sample. V gene TRBV30 combines with J gene TRBJ1-5; D ambiguous. Germline values: CDR1 GTSNPN, CDR2 SVGIG (reference sequence). Trimming removed 0 bases from V and 0 bases from J, with 3 bases in between. The CDR3 is 13 amino acids. The CDR3 is CAWSVYSNQPQHF. CDR3 coding DNA: TGTGCCTGGAGTGTCTATAGCAATCAGCCCCAGCATTTT.

This clone has only one observation. The sample has other DNA sequences that encode this CDR3 too. The V gene is TRBV7-9, the J gene TRBJ1-4, with 7 bases that match TRBD1. In germline, CDR1 is SEHNR, CDR2 FQNEAQ (reference sequence). This CDR3 has 14 amino acids. V lost 5 bases, J lost 8 bases, and 8 bases stayed unmatched. The CDR3 region has the DNA TGTGCCAGCAGCCCCGACAGGGCTAGGGAAAAACTGTTTTTT. Protein sequence: CASSPDRAREKLFF.

This clone occurred once. The J gene is TRBJ2-7, the V gene TRBV7-9, with TRBD2 matching over 14 bases. Germline V gives CDR1 SEHNR, CDR2 FQNEAQ (reference sequence). V shed 5 bases and J 0 bases; nucleotides not matched to a gene: 9. CDR3 size: 18 residues. CDR3 sequence (DNA): TGTGCCAGCAGCACCCGACTAGCGGGAGGGCCGCACTCCTACGAGCAGTACTTC. Encoded protein: CASSTRLAGGPHSYEQYF.

The chain recombines TRBV23-1 with TRBJ2-7; tentatively, D is TRBD1 (6 bases). TRBV23-1 is annotated as an ORF whose role is uncertain. The CDR3 length is 14 residues. V was pared by 4 bases and J by 0 bases, with 10 bases between. The CDR3 region is CASSPRDNSYEQYF. The CDR3 bases are TGCGCCAGCAGTCCTCGGGACAACTCCTACGAGCAGTACTTC.

V and J are TRBV28 and TRBJ1-2, with D tentatively TRBD1 (6 bases). The CDR3 contains 13 residues. Germline V CDR1 and CDR2: MDHEN, SYDVKM. V lost 5 bases and J lost 1, with 8 bases in between. This CDR3 reads CASSNRDNYGYTF. The DNA of the CDR3 is TGTGCCAGCAGTAACAGGGATAACTATGGCTACACCTTC.

This clone was counted a few times. The same CDR3 arises from other DNA sequences in this sample as well. The chain is built from TRBV9 and TRBJ2-2; D possibly corresponds to TRBD2 (6 bases). Trimming removed 0 bases at V and 7 bases at J, with 7 bases between. Germline V gene data show CDR1 as SGDLS and CDR2 as YYNGEE. This CDR3 has 13 amino acids. Written as DNA, the CDR3 is TGTGCCAGCAGCGTAGGCGGGATCGGGGAGCTGTTTTTT. Amino acid sequence: CASSVGGIGELFF.